Listed here is a single T cell receptor beta chain. Its antigen is unknown. The entry originates in a study of a mutant IDH1 vaccine in newly diagnosed glioma. Study background: The vaccination schedule gave patients eight doses in weeks 1, 3, 5, 7, 11, 15, 19 and 23. Following radiotherapy alone, or alongside temozolomide cycles, vaccination was started after an interval of 4-6 weeks. Pretreatment consisted of radiotherapy, temozolomide, or both, with most receiving both.

With 4 bases clipped from V and 0 bases from J, the junction kept 5 bases outside the gene matches. The CDR3 has 17 amino acids. Germline lookup yields CDR1 SGHRS and CDR2 YFSETQ. The method was immunoSEQ multiplex PCR; TCRdb's version includes in-frame clones alone and lacks a portion of them. The table has tens of thousands of clones, around 81% seen once; the top ten hold approximately 5.1%. Time point noted: week 23, last vaccination. The investigators gave 300 ug of mutant IDH1 20-mer peptide in each vaccine dose, together with topical imiquimod. Sequences were derived from PBMCs, sampled from a glioma patient whose treatment included an IDH1 peptide vaccine. V and J are TRBV5-1 and TRBJ1-4; the match to TRBD1 covers 11 bases. The sequence derives from a man in his forties or fifties with glioma. In DNA, the CDR3 is TGCGCCAGCAGCAACCGGGACAGGGGGGCAACTAATGAAAAACTGTTTTTT. It translates to CASSNRDRGATNEKLFF.